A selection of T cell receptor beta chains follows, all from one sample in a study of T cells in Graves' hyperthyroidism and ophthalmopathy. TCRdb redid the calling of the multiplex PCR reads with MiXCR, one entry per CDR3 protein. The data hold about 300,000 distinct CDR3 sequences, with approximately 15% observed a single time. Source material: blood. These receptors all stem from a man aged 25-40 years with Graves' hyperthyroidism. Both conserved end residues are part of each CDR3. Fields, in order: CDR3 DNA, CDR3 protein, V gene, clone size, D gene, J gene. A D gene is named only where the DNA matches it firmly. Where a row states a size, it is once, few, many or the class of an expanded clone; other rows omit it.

CDR3 DNA: TGTGCCAGCAGACGGGACCCGAGCTCCTACAATGAGCAGTTCTTC
CDR3 protein: CASRRDPSSYNEQFF
V gene: TRBV2
clone size: many
D gene: .
J gene: TRBJ2-1

CDR3 DNA: TGTGCCAGCAGCCACTCTAGAAGCCATGAGCAGTTCTTC
CDR3 protein: CASSHSRSHEQFF
V gene: TRBV3-1
clone size: .
D gene: .
J gene: TRBJ2-1

CDR3 DNA: TGCGCCAGCAGCTTCGAGGACAGGGGGAGCACTGAAGCTTTCTTT
CDR3 protein: CASSFEDRGSTEAFF
V gene: TRBV5-1
clone size: .
D gene: TRBD1
J gene: TRBJ1-1

CDR3 DNA: TGTGCCATCAGTGAGCCTCCGACGATCTCTGGAAACACCATATATTTT
CDR3 protein: CAISEPPTISGNTIYF
V gene: TRBV6-1
clone size: .
D gene: .
J gene: TRBJ1-3

CDR3 DNA: TGTGCCAGCAGCTTAGAAGGGACATATGGCTACACCTTC
CDR3 protein: CASSLEGTYGYTF
V gene: TRBV7-2
clone size: many
D gene: .
J gene: TRBJ1-2

CDR3 DNA: TGTGCCAGCAGTATGGGGGGCAACAGGGATCAGCCCCAGCATTTT
CDR3 protein: CASSMGGNRDQPQHF
V gene: TRBV28
clone size: many
D gene: .
J gene: TRBJ1-5

CDR3 DNA: TGTGCCAGCAAGAAGACAGGAACCTACAATGAGCAGTTCTTC
CDR3 protein: CASKKTGTYNEQFF
V gene: TRBV6-2/TRBV6-3
clone size: .
D gene: .
J gene: TRBJ2-1

CDR3 DNA: TGTGCCAGCAGTACCTTGGGGGATCTAAGCTCCTACGAGCAGTACTTC
CDR3 protein: CASSTLGDLSSYEQYF
V gene: TRBV28
clone size: .
D gene: .
J gene: TRBJ2-7

CDR3 DNA: TGTGCCAGCAGCCAATCGCTAATCTCAGGGGGCCGGGAGTTCTTC
CDR3 protein: CASSQSLISGGREFF
V gene: TRBV11-2
clone size: many
D gene: TRBD1
J gene: TRBJ2-1

CDR3 DNA: TGTGCCAGCAGCTTTGGACAGGGAGAAGCAGATACGCAGTATTTT
CDR3 protein: CASSFGQGEADTQYF
V gene: TRBV7-9
clone size: many
D gene: TRBD1
J gene: TRBJ2-3

CDR3 DNA: TGCAGTGCTCGACGAGGACAGGGGAATTCACCCCTCCACTTT
CDR3 protein: CSARRGQGNSPLHF
V gene: TRBV20-1
clone size: few
D gene: TRBD1
J gene: TRBJ1-6

CDR3 DNA: TGTGCCAGCAGCCAGAAACAGGGGAGCTGGCAGTACTTC
CDR3 protein: CASSQKQGSWQYF
V gene: TRBV12-3/TRBV12-4
clone size: few
D gene: TRBD1
J gene: TRBJ2-7

CDR3 DNA: TGTGCCAGCAGTGAAGGGACCGCCAGGTTTGAAGCTTTCTTT
CDR3 protein: CASSEGTARFEAFF
V gene: TRBV6-1
clone size: many
D gene: .
J gene: TRBJ1-1

CDR3 DNA: TGTGCCAGCAGTTATAGCGGGATTAGCACAGATACGCAGTATTTT
CDR3 protein: CASSYSGISTDTQYF
V gene: TRBV27
clone size: few
D gene: TRBD2
J gene: TRBJ2-3

CDR3 DNA: TGCGCCAGCACCCCCGCCGGGACTTCATTCACAGATACGCAGTATTTT
CDR3 protein: CASTPAGTSFTDTQYF
V gene: TRBV5-1
clone size: many
D gene: .
J gene: TRBJ2-3

CDR3 DNA: TGTGCCTGGAGTAGGGGTAGCAATCAGCCCCAGCATTTT
CDR3 protein: CAWSRGSNQPQHF
V gene: TRBV30
clone size: many
D gene: .
J gene: TRBJ1-5

CDR3 DNA: TGTGCCAGCAGCCAATTTATAGCGACAAATGAGCAGTTCTTC
CDR3 protein: CASSQFIATNEQFF
V gene: TRBV3-1
clone size: many
D gene: .
J gene: TRBJ2-1

CDR3 DNA: TGTGCCAGCAGACCACCCCCTGGGAACGGAGGGGATACGCAGTATTTT
CDR3 protein: CASRPPPGNGGDTQYF
V gene: TRBV6-2/TRBV6-3
clone size: few
D gene: .
J gene: TRBJ2-3

CDR3 DNA: TGTGCCAGCAGCTTAGCCTACACAGATACGCAGTATTTT
CDR3 protein: CASSLAYTDTQYF
V gene: TRBV7-9
clone size: many
D gene: .
J gene: TRBJ2-3

CDR3 DNA: TGCAGTGCTAGATCAACCGGGACTAGCCGAGTGGGGTTCTTC
CDR3 protein: CSARSTGTSRVGFF
V gene: TRBV20-1
clone size: few
D gene: TRBD2
J gene: TRBJ2-1

CDR3 DNA: TGTGCCAGCTCAACAAGACAGGACACCGGGGAGCTGTTTTTT
CDR3 protein: CASSTRQDTGELFF
V gene: TRBV18
clone size: many
D gene: .
J gene: TRBJ2-2

CDR3 DNA: TGTGCCAGCAGCTCTGGAGGCCCAATCCCCGATACGCAGTATTTT
CDR3 protein: CASSSGGPIPDTQYF
V gene: TRBV13
clone size: many
D gene: .
J gene: TRBJ2-3

CDR3 DNA: TGTGCCAGCAGGTTTGCAGAAGTCGGGTATGGCTACACCTTC
CDR3 protein: CASRFAEVGYGYTF
V gene: TRBV6-1
clone size: few
D gene: .
J gene: TRBJ1-2

CDR3 DNA: TGTGCCAGCAGCCCTTCCCAATCGGTAGGAGGAAACACCATATATTTT
CDR3 protein: CASSPSQSVGGNTIYF
V gene: TRBV7-9
clone size: few
D gene: .
J gene: TRBJ1-3

CDR3 DNA: TGCGCCAGCAGCTTGATTCCGGGCCTCCCGGCGGATACGCAGTATTTT
CDR3 protein: CASSLIPGLPADTQYF
V gene: TRBV5-1
clone size: many
D gene: .
J gene: TRBJ2-3

CDR3 DNA: TGCAGTGCTACGCCGACAGGGAAGGCTGAAGCTTTCTTT
CDR3 protein: CSATPTGKAEAFF
V gene: TRBV20-1
clone size: few
D gene: TRBD1
J gene: TRBJ1-1

CDR3 DNA: TGTGCCAGCAGTCCCCTTTACCAAGGGTTGGCTTTCTTT
CDR3 protein: CASSPLYQGLAFF
V gene: TRBV27
clone size: few
D gene: .
J gene: TRBJ1-1

CDR3 DNA: TGTGCCATCAGTTCAAGTGAGTCGGACCTAGGGGCCTCGGCGGCTTTCTTT
CDR3 protein: CAISSSESDLGASAAFF
V gene: TRBV10-3
clone size: many
D gene: .
J gene: TRBJ1-1

CDR3 DNA: TGCGCCAGCAGTGATGTTGGCGAATCCTACAATGAGCAGTTCTTC
CDR3 protein: CASSDVGESYNEQFF
V gene: TRBV10-2
clone size: many
D gene: .
J gene: TRBJ2-1

CDR3 DNA: TGTGCCAGCAGCAAGAGAGCGGGAGGTTTCGATTGGGCAGATACGCAGTATTTT
CDR3 protein: CASSKRAGGFDWADTQYF
V gene: TRBV11-2
clone size: many
D gene: TRBD2
J gene: TRBJ2-3

CDR3 DNA: TGTGCCAGCAGCTTAAGGCTCGGGGTGGGGACCCAGTACTTC
CDR3 protein: CASSLRLGVGTQYF
V gene: TRBV11-2
clone size: many
D gene: .
J gene: TRBJ2-5

CDR3 DNA: TGTGCCAGCAGCAACAGACTAGCAGATACGCAGTATTTT
CDR3 protein: CASSNRLADTQYF
V gene: TRBV28
clone size: many
D gene: .
J gene: TRBJ2-3

CDR3 DNA: TGCGCCAGCAGTTTCTTTGGGATGAACACTGAAGCTTTCTTT
CDR3 protein: CASSFFGMNTEAFF
V gene: TRBV5-1
clone size: .
D gene: .
J gene: TRBJ1-1

CDR3 DNA: TGCGCCAGCAGCTTGATGTCCGGCGTCGCGGAGACCCAGTACTTC
CDR3 protein: CASSLMSGVAETQYF
V gene: TRBV5-1
clone size: few
D gene: .
J gene: TRBJ2-5

CDR3 DNA: TGCGCCAGCATGGCGGACCTAAGGTCCAATGAGCAGTTCTTC
CDR3 protein: CASMADLRSNEQFF
V gene: TRBV5-1
clone size: many
D gene: .
J gene: TRBJ2-1